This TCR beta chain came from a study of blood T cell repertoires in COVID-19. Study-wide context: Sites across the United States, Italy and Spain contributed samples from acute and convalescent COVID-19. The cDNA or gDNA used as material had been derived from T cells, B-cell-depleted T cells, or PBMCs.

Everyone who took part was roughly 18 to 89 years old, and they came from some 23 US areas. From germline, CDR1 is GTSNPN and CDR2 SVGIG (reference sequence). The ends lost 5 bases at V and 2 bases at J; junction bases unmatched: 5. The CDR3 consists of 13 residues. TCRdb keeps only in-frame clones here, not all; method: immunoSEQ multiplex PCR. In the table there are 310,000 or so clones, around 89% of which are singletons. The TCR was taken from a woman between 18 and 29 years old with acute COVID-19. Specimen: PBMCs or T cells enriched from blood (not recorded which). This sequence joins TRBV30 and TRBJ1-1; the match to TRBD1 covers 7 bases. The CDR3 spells CAWDRTGNTEAFF. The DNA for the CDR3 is TGTGCCTGGGACCGGACAGGCAACACTGAAGCTTTCTTT.